The present TCR beta chain was sequenced within a study of T cell clones after liver transplantation. Across the study: As an antigen-independent comparator, third-party-reactive TCRbeta sequences came from pre-transplant mixed lymphocyte reactions.

Repertoires were generated with immunoSEQ multiplex PCR, while TCRdb's copy carries only in-frame clones and drops some. The sample lists about 120,000 clones, approximately 90% occurring once. The CDR3 has 14 amino acids. The germline V gene encodes CDR1 SGHDT and CDR2 YYEEEE. The ends lost 4 bases at V and 8 bases at J; junction bases unmatched: 7. This receptor was identified in a human patient who received a liver transplant. Some T cells may trace back to the graft donor. The sample in question was CD4+ T cells from blood, obtained 12 months after liver transplant. The chain links TRBV5-6 to TRBJ1-4; 8 nucleotides line up with TRBD1. CDR3 protein: CASSPGQGWEKLFF. As DNA, the CDR3 is TGTGCCAGCAGCCCAGGACAGGGATGGGAAAAACTGTTTTTT. The variable domain in full, completed from reference TRBV5-6 and TRBJ1-4, reads DAGVTQSPTHLIKTRGQQVTLRCSPKSGHDTVSWYQQALGQGPQFIFQYYEEEERQRGNFPDRFSGHQFPNYSSELNVNALLLGDSALYLCASSPGQGWEKLFFGSGTQLSVL.